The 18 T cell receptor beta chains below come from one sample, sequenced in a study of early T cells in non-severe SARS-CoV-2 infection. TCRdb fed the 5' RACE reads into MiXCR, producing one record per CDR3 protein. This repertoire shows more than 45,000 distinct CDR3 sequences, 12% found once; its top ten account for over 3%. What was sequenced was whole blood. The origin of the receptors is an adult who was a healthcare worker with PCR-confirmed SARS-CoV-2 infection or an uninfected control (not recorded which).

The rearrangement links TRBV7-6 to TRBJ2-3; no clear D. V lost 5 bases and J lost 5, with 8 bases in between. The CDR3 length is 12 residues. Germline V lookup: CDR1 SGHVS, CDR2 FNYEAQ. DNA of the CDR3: TGTGCCAGCAGCCGCATGGGAGATACGCAGTATTTT. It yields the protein CASSRMGDTQYF.

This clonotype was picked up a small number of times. As DNA, the CDR3 is TGTGCCAGCAGTTCCTACAGCGTGACTTATGGCTACACCTTC. It specifies CASSSYSVTYGYTF. V and J are TRBV7-9 and TRBJ1-2; D is unresolved. The length of the CDR3 is 14 residues. CDR1 is SEHNR and CDR2 is FQNEAQ in the germline V gene (reference sequence). Trimming took 6 bases from V and 5 from J, leaving 16 bases between them.

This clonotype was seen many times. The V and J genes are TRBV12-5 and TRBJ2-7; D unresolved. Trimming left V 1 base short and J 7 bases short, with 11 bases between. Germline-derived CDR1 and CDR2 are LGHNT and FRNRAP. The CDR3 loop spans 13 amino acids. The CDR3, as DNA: TGTGCTAGTGGTTTGGACAGTATCGGTGAGCAGTACTTC. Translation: CASGLDSIGEQYF.

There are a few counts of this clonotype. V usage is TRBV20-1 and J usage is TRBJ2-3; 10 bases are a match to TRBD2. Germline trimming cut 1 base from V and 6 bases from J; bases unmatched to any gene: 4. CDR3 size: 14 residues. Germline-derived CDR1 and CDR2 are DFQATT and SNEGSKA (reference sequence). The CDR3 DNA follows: TGCAGTGCTAGAGTACTAGCGGGACTCGATACGCAGTATTTT. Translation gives CSARVLAGLDTQYF.

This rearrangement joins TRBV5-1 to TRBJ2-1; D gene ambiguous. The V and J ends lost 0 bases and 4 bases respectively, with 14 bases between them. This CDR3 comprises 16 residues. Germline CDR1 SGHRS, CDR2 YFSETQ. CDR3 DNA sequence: TGCGCCAGCAGCTTGGAGAGTCTGAAAGTTTACAATGAGCAGTTCTTC. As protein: CASSLESLKVYNEQFF.

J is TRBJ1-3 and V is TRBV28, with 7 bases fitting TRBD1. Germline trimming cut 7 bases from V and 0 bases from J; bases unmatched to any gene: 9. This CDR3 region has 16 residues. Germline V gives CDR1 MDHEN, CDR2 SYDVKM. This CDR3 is CASILTQGSSGNTIYF. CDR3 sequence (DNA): TGTGCCAGCATTCTAACACAGGGGAGCTCTGGAAACACCATATATTTT.

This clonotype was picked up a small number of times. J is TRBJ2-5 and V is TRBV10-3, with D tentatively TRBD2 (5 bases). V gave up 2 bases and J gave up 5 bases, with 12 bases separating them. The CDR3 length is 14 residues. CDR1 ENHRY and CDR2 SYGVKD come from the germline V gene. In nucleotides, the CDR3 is TGTGCCATCAGTGAGGTGGCAGGCGGGGAGACCCAGTACTTC. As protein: CAISEVAGGETQYF.

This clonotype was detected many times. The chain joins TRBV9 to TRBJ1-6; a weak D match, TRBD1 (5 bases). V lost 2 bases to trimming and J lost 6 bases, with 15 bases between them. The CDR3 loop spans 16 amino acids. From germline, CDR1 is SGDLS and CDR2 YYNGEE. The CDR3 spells CASSVDPGPVNSPLHF. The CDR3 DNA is TGTGCCAGCAGCGTTGATCCGGGACCGGTTAATTCACCCCTCCACTTT.

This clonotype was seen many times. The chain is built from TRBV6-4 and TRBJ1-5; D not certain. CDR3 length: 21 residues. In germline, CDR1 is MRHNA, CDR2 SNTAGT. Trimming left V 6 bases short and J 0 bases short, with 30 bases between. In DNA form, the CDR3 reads TGTGCCAGCAGCCCTCAACAAGGATTAAACCATACTATCACTAGCAATCAGCCCCAGCATTTT. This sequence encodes CASSPQQGLNHTITSNQPQHF.

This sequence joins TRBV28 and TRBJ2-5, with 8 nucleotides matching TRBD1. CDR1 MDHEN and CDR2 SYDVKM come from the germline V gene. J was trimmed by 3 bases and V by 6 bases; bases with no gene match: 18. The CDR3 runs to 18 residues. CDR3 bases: TGTGCCAGCAGCTGGACAGGGTACATCGGGAGTTTAGAAGAGACCCAGTACTTC. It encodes CASSWTGYIGSLEETQYF. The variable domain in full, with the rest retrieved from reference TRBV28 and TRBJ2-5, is DVKVTQSSRYLVKRTGEKVFLECVQDMDHENMFWYRQDPGLGLRLIYFSYDVKMKEKGDIPEGYSVSREKKERFSLILESASTNQTSMYLCASSWTGYIGSLEETQYFGPGTRLLVL.

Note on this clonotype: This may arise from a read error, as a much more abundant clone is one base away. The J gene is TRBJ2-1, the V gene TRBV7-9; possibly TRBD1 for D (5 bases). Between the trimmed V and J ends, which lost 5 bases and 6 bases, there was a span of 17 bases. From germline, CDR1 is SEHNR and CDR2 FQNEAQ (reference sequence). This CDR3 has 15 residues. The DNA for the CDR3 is TGTGCCAGCAGCCACCGGGTCAGGGAAGGCAATGAGCAGTTCTTC. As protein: CASSHRVREGNEQFF.

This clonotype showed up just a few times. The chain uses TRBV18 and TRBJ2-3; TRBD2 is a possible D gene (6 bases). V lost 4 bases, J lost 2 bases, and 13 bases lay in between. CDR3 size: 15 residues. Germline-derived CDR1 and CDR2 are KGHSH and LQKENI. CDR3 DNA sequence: TGTGCCAGCTCACGCAGCGGGTCGCACACAGATACGCAGTATTTT. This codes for CASSRSGSHTDTQYF.

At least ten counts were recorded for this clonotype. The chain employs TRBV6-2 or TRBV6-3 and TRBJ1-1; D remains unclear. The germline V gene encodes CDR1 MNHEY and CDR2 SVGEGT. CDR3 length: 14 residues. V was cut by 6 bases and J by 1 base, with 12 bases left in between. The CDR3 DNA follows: TGTGCCAGCAGGCCCGGTGGGAGGAACACTGAAGCTTTCTTT. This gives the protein CASRPGGRNTEAFF.

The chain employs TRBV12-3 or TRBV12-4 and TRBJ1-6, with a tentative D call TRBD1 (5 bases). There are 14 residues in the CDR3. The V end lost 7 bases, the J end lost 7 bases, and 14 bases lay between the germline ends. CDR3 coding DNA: TGTGCCAGCAATGAAGACAGAGGCAATTCACCCCTCCACTTT. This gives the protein CASNEDRGNSPLHF.

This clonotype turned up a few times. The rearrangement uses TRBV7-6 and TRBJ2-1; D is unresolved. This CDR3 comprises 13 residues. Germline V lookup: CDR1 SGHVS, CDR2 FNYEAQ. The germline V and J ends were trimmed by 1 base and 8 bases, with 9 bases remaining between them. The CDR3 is CASSLDPPDEQFF. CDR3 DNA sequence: TGTGCCAGCAGCTTAGACCCCCCCGATGAGCAGTTCTTC.

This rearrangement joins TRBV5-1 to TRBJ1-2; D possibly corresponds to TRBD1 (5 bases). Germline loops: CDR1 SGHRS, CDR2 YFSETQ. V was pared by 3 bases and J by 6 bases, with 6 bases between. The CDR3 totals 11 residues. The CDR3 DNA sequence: TGCGCCAGCAGCTGGGGCGATGGCTACACCTTC. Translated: CASSWGDGYTF.

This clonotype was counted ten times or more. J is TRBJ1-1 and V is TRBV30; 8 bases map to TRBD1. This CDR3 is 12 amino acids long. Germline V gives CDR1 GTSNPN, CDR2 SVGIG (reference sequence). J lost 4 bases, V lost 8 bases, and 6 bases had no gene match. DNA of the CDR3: TGTGCCCTCCCCAGGGGGCCCACTGAAGCTTTCTTT. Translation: CALPRGPTEAFF.

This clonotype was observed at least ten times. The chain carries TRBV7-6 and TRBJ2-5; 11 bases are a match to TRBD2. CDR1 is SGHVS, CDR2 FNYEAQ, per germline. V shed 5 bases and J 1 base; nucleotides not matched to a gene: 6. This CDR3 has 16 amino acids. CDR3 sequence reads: CASSRGLADLQETQYF. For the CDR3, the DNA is TGTGCCAGCAGCCGGGGACTAGCGGACCTCCAAGAGACCCAGTACTTC.